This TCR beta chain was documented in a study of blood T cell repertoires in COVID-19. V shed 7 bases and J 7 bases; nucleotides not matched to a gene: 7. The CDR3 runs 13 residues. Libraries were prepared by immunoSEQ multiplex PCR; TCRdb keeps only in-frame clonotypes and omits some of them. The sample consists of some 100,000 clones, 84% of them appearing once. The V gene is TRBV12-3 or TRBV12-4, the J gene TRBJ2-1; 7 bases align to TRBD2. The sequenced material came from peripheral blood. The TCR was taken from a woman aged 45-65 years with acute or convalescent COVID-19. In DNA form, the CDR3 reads TGTGCCAGCAAGACGCGGGGGTGGAATGAGCAGTTCTTC. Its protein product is CASKTRGWNEQFF.